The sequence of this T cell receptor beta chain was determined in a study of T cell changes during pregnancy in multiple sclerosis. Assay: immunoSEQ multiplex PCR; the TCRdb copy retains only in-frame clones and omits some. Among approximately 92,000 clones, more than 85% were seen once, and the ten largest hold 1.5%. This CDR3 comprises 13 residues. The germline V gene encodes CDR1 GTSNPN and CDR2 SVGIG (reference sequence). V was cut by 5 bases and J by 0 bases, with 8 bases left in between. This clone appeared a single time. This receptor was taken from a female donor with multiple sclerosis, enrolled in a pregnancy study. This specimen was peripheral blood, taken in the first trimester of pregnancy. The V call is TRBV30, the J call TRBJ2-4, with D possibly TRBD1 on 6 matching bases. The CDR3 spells CAWLDRAKNIQYF. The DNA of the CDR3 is TGTGCCTGGTTGGACAGAGCCAAAAACATTCAGTACTTC.